The TCR beta chain described here comes from a study of T cells in Graves' hyperthyroidism and ophthalmopathy. About the research overall: Peripheral blood draws took place at initial diagnosis, ahead of any treatment. Findings and limits, study-wide: A median 6.5 months before onset, the model predicted ophthalmopathy. Most thyroid-expanded clonotypes above 0.001 were also found in blood.

Germline assignment: CDR1 SGHDT and CDR2 YYEEEE. V lost 2 bases and J lost 5, with 10 bases in between. The CDR3 is 13 amino acids. What was amplified from RNA transcripts were TCR beta CDR3 regions. Carried out on the TCR CDR3, a first-round RT-PCR used the HTBI primer set. TCRdb re-derived calls from the multiplex PCR reads in MiXCR, one entry per CDR3 protein. The sample yields approximately 25,000 distinct CDR3 sequences, around 40% seen once. In the case of this clonotype: Antigen specificity is unknown.

When ophthalmopathy did not progress within 18 months, Graves' hyperthyroidism was considered stable. Sequencing was done on a sample of blood. This clonotype was obtained from a woman younger than 45 with Graves' hyperthyroidism. J is TRBJ1-1 and V is TRBV5-6; D remains unclear. In DNA, the CDR3 is TGTGCCAGCAGCTTAACAGCGGGTACTGAAGCTTTCTTT. Its protein product is CASSLTAGTEAFF. Full variable domain (rest looked up from reference TRBV5-6 and TRBJ1-1): DAGVTQSPTHLIKTRGQQVTLRCSPKSGHDTVSWYQQALGQGPQFIFQYYEEEERQRGNFPDRFSGHQFPNYSSELNVNALLLGDSALYLCASSLTAGTEAFFGQGTRLTVV.